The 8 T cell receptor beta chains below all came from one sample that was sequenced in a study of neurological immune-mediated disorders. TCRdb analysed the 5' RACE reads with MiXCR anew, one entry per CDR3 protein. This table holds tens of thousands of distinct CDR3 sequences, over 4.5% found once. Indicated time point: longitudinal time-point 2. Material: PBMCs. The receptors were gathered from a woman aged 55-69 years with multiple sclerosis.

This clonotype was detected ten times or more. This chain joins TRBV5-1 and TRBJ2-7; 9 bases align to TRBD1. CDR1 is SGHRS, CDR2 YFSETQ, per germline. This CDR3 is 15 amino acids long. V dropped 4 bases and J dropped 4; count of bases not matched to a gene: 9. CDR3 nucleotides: TGCGCCAGCAGCCGACAGACAGGGGGAGGATACGAGCAGTACTTC. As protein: CASSRQTGGGYEQYF.

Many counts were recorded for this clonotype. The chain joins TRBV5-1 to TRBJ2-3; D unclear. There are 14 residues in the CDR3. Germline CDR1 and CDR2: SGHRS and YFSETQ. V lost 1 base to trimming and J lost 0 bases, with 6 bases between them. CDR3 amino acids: CASSLISSTDTQYF. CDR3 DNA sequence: TGCGCCAGCAGCTTGATCTCCAGCACAGATACGCAGTATTTT.

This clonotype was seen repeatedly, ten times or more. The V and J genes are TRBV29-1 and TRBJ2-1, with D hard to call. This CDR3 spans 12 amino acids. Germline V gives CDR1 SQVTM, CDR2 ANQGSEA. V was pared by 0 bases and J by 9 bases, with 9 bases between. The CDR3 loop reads CSVEDHRSEQFF. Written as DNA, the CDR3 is TGCAGCGTTGAAGATCATAGGAGTGAGCAGTTCTTC.

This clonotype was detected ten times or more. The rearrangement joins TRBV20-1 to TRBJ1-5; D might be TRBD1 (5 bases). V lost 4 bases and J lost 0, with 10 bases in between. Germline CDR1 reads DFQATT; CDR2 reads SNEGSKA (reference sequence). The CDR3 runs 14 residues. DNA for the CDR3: TGCAGTGCTAAAGAGGACAATAGCAATCAGCCCCAGCATTTT. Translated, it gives CSAKEDNSNQPQHF.

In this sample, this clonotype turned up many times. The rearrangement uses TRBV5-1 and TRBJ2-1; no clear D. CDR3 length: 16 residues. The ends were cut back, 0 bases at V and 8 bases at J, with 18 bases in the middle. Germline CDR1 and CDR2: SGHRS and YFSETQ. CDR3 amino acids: CASSLDSQVPSHEQFF. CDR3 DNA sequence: TGCGCCAGCAGCTTGGATTCCCAGGTCCCCTCGCATGAGCAGTTCTTC.

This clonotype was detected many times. CDR3 DNA: TGTGCCAGCGGAGACCCCGGGCGGGCAACTAATGAAAAACTGTTTTTT. It specifies CASGDPGRATNEKLFF. The rearrangement joins TRBV12-3 or TRBV12-4 to TRBJ1-4; unclear D gene. The CDR3 runs to 16 residues. Trimming took off 8 bases at V and 0 bases at J, with 16 bases between the two ends.

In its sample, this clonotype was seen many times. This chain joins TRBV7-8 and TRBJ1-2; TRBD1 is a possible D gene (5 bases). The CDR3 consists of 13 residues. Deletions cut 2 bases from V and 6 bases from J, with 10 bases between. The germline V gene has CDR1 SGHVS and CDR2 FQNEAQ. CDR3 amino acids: CASSLWGIDGYTF. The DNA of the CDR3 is TGTGCCAGCAGCTTATGGGGGATAGATGGCTACACCTTC.

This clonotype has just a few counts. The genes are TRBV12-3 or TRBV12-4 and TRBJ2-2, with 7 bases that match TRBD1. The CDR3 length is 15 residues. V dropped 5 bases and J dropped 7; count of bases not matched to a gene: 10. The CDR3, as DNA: TGTGCCAGCAGTATCCAGACAGGGATCGGCGGGGAGCTGTTTTTT. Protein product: CASSIQTGIGGELFF.